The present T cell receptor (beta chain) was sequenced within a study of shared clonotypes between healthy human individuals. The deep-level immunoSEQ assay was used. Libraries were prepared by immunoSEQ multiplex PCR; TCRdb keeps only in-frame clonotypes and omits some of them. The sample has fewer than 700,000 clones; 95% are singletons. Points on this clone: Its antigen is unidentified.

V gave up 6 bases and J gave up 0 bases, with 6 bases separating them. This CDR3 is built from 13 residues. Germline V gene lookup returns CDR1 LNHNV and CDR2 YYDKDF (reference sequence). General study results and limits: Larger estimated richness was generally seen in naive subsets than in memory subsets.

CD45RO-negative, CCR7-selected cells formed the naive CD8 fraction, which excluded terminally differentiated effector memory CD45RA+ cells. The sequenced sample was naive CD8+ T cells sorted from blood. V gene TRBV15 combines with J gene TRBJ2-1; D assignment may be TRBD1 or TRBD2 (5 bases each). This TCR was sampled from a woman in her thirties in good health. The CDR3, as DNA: TGTGCCACCAGGAGGGGCTCCTACAATGAGCAGTTCTTC. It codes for CATRRGSYNEQFF.